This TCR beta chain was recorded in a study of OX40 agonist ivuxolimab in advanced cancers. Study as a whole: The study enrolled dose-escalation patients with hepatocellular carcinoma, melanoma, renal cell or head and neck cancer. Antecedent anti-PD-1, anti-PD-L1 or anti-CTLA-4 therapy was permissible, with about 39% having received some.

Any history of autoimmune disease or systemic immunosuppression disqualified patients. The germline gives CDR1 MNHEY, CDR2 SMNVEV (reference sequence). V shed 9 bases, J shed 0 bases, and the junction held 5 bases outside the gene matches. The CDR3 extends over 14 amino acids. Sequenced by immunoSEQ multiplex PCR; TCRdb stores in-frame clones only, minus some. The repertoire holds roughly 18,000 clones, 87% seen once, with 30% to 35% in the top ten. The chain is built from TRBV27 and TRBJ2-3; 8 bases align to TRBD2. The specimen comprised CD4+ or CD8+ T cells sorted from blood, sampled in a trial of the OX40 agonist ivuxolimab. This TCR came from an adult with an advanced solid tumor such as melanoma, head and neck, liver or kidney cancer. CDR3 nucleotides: TGTGCCAGTTCAGCGGGGGTAAGCACAGATACGCAGTATTTT. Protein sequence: CASSAGVSTDTQYF.